This T cell receptor (beta chain) emerged from a study of glioma-infiltrating T cells (dated by TCRdb to about 2016). Looking at the study overall: Sequencing of TCR alpha- and beta-chain repertoires was performed on glioma tissue, on non-neoplastic brain tissue, and on matched peripheral blood mononuclear cells. The paired cohort was made up of three low-grade glioma patients, seven to nine primary glioblastoma patients and three non-glioma patients who contributed non-neoplastic brain tissue. To gauge divergence between tissue and blood T-cell populations, every tissue-infiltrating repertoire was compared against the peripheral blood repertoire from the same patient. The investigation overall reported the following: Only a very small number of CDR3 sequences turned up in both tissue and blood, a result put down to high CDR3 diversity combined with limited sampling. Group comparisons were based on small numbers of patients: three non-neoplastic, three low-grade glioma and 7 to 9 glioblastoma patients. VJ-independent divergence between tissue and blood was below expectation in non-neoplastic patients but above expectation in all gliomas, especially low-grade gliomas.

The iRepertoire nested amplicon-rescue multiplex PCR (arm-PCR) platform was used to amplify TCR alpha and beta CDR3 regions from RNA. The input for one-step reverse transcription and amplification was 100-400 ng of either tissue mRNA or PBMC total RNA. Following bead purification, Illumina adapters were added through a secondary multiplex PCR, and the libraries were then gel-purified between 200 and 400 bp. The libraries contained internal 6-nucleotide barcodes that were used for demultiplexing. Sequencing of the libraries was done on an Illumina MiSeq using 2x220 or 2x250 nucleotide paired-end reads. Per the original workflow: Paired reads were merged using FLASH 1.2.11 and aligned with BWA-MEM to the GRCh37 human genome, and TRA and TRB reads were then extracted. An IMGT-derived reference of cassette sequences and CDR3 motifs, with pseudogenes included, was used for V and J assignment. Three-frame translation of reads was performed, and productive CDR3s were defined as those with a C...FGXG motif and no stop codons. Unique combinations of V-J cassette pair and CDR3 amino acid sequence were defined as clonotypes. Filtering of reads was based on Hamming distance, with the threshold set by the sequence error rate of each sample in mapped regions. The raw public data were reprocessed by TCRdb itself: fastp quality trimming at Q25, MiXCR clonotype calling, in-frame beta chains only. Under each unique CDR3 protein, matching rows form one entry showing the most common genes and DNA. The V and J calls come from TCRdb's annotation, not from the publication. This sample lists about 140,000 distinct CDR3 sequences; 30% to 40% were detected once. Over 15% of the sample comes from the top ten.

Remarks on this clonotype: Its cognate antigen has yet to be identified. Within one base of it there is no much larger clone, and no base qualities were kept.

V trim: 7 bases; J trim: 2 bases; unmatched bases: 12. The CDR3, cysteine through phenylalanine, is 16 amino acids long. Of all the DNA, just the CDR3 is kept, 48 bases in frame from base 1. Sequences MGHRA (CDR1) and YSYEKL (CDR2) are obtained from the germline V gene. The material sequenced was glioma tissue, nonneoplastic brain tissue, or PBMCs (not recorded which). The chain is encoded by TRBV4-1 joined to TRBJ2-7; 9 bases in the middle match TRBD1. The receptor was isolated from a human donor with low-grade glioma or glioblastoma, undergoing nonglioma brain surgery, or in good health (not recorded which). The CDR3 loop reads CASNQVGGQGTYEQYF. In nucleotides, the sequence is TGCGCCAGCAACCAGGTGGGGGGACAGGGTACCTACGAGCAGTACTTC.